The 4 T cell receptor beta chains in this list originate from one sample, sequenced in a study of blood T cell repertoires in COVID-19. The table came from immunoSEQ multiplex PCR; TCRdb's copy has only in-frame clones and leaves some out. The sample has 150,000 to 180,000 clones; less than 95% are singletons. Material for sequencing was peripheral blood. The receptors originated from a man aged 50 or older with acute or convalescent COVID-19.

The chain is built from TRBV27 and TRBJ1-4, with no clear D. V was pared by 2 bases and J by 5 bases, with 6 bases between. CDR1 and CDR2 from the germline V gene are MNHEY and SMNVEV (reference sequence). This CDR3 contains 13 residues. In nucleotides, the CDR3 is TGTGCCAGCAGTTTAAGGGAGAATGAAAAACTGTTTTTT. This codes for CASSLRENEKLFF.

V gene TRBV24-1 combines with J gene TRBJ1-1; D call uncertain. The CDR3 loop spans 13 amino acids. V lost 3 bases, J lost 11 bases, and 15 bases lay in between. Per germline, CDR1 KGHDR and CDR2 SFDVKD. DNA for the CDR3: TGTGCCACCAGTGATGCATTGTCGTTTCAGGCTTTCTTT. This codes for CATSDALSFQAFF.

The chain couples TRBV28 to TRBJ2-5; D call uncertain. The CDR3 totals 11 residues. Germline V gene sequence: CDR1 MDHEN, CDR2 SYDVKM. Trimming cost V 7 bases and J 2 bases, with 5 bases left between them. The CDR3 here is CASKQQETQYF. The CDR3 DNA is TGTGCCAGCAAACAACAAGAGACCCAGTACTTC.

The J gene is TRBJ1-1, the V gene TRBV5-8; D ambiguous. Germline V CDR1 and CDR2: SGHTS, YDEGEE. The CDR3 totals 11 residues. The V and J ends lost 7 bases and 4 bases respectively, with 8 bases between them. The CDR3 region is CASLPRTEAFF. CDR3 bases: TGTGCCAGCTTACCGCGCACTGAAGCTTTCTTT.